This T cell receptor (beta chain) was recovered during a study of T cell changes during pregnancy in multiple sclerosis. CDR1 and CDR2 (germline): SGDLS, YYNGEE. CDR3 length equals 14 residues. The ends were cut back, 0 bases at V and 2 bases at J, with 7 bases in the middle. Sequencing was performed with immunoSEQ multiplex PCR; in TCRdb, only in-frame clones are kept and a portion is missing. Among under 70,000 clones listed, approximately 91% were seen once. The source of this sequence is a female donor with multiple sclerosis, enrolled in a pregnancy study. The sequencing here drew on peripheral blood, taken in the second trimester of pregnancy. V and J are TRBV9 and TRBJ2-3, with D hard to call. CDR3 protein: CASSVAPYTDTQYF. CDR3 DNA sequence: TGTGCCAGCAGCGTAGCTCCTTACACAGATACGCAGTATTTT.